Shown below are 27 T cell receptor beta chains from a single sample sequenced in a study of type 1 regulatory T cells. Their antigens remain unidentified. Each CDR3 protein is one row after TCRdb ran MiXCR on the reads. Of some 15,000 distinct CDR3 sequences listed, approximately 13% are singletons. The sequenced sample consisted of cultured T cells, either the whole culture or a sorted T cell fraction (not recorded which). The receptors were gathered from a human donor in good health.

By proportion, this clonotype is medium-sized (0.01 to 0.1%). The junction shows a germline mismatch at one end, possibly a read error. V usage is TRBV3-1 and J usage is TRBJ2-1, with a possible D match to TRBD2 (6 bases). The V gene's germline CDR1 is LGHDT and CDR2 YNNKEL (reference sequence). This CDR3 comprises 13 residues. This chain's CDR3 is CASSPRQGGVRIF. As DNA, the CDR3 is TGTGCCAGCAGCCCTAGGCAAGGCGGGGTTCGGATCTTC.

This clonotype was observed a single time. A read error may explain this, as a much larger clone is one base away. This chain links TRBV3-1 with TRBJ2-1; 7 bases fit TRBD2. J gave up 1 base and V 1 base, and 4 bases lay outside the gene matches. CDR3 size: 16 residues. Germline CDR1 reads LGHDT; CDR2 reads YNNKEL (reference sequence). CDR3 sequence: CASSQAAGFSYNEQFF. As DNA, the CDR3 is TGTGCCAGCAGCCAAGCAGCGGGATTTTCCTACAATGAGCAGTTCTTC.

This clonotype was counted many times. The J gene is TRBJ2-7, the V gene TRBV2; D unresolved. V was clipped by 6 bases and J by 4 bases, with 10 bases between them. CDR1 and CDR2 (germline): SNHLY, FYNNEI. CDR3 size: 12 residues. The CDR3 loop reads CASRADTYEQYF. The DNA for the CDR3 is TGTGCCAGCAGGGCAGACACATACGAGCAGTACTTC.

Points on this clonotype: This could be a read error, since a much larger clone is one nucleotide away. The J gene is TRBJ1-5, the V gene TRBV6-2 or TRBV6-3; unclear D gene. Looked up from germline, CDR1 is MNHEY and CDR2 is SVGEGT. This CDR3 contains 15 residues. CDR3 sequence reads: CAGSYWGPGNQPQHF. The CDR3 nucleotides read TGTGCCGGCAGTTACTGGGGTCCCGGCAATCAGCCCCAGCATTTT.

This sequence joins TRBV2 and TRBJ2-3; D uncertain. The CDR3 covers 12 residues. Germline V gives CDR1 SNHLY, CDR2 FYNNEI. The V gene lost 5 bases and the J gene lost 0 bases, with 3 bases spanning the gap. CDR3 loop: CASSYSTDTQYF. As DNA, the CDR3 is TGTGCCAGCAGTTACAGCACAGATACGCAGTATTTT.

In this sample, this clonotype turned up many times. The gene calls are TRBV2 and TRBJ2-3; a possible D gene is TRBD2 (5 bases). Trimming shortened V by 6 bases and J by 2 bases, and 15 bases separated the two germline ends. The germline V gene encodes CDR1 SNHLY and CDR2 FYNNEI. The CDR3 is 15 residues long. DNA for the CDR3: TGTGCCAGCAGGTTAGGGCGGGTAGCCACAGATACGCAGTATTTT. Protein sequence: CASRLGRVATDTQYF.

In regard to this clonotype: One end of the junction is discordant with germline, which a read error may explain. The chain joins TRBV5-1 to TRBJ2-1; D is unresolved. The CDR3 is made up of 15 amino acids. Looked up from germline, CDR1 is SGHRS and CDR2 is YFSETQ. CDR3 nucleotide sequence: TGCGTCAGCATCCCCGAGTCGGGCTCCTACAATGAGCAGTTCTTC. Amino acids: CVSIPESGSYNEQFF.

This clonotype has a handful of counts. As DNA, the CDR3 is TGCAGTGCTCAAGCGGGAGGGCCGGAGGAGCAGTTCTTC. Translated: CSAQAGGPEEQFF. The chain recombines TRBV20-1 with TRBJ2-1; 10 nucleotides line up with TRBD2. The germline V gene has CDR1 DFQATT and CDR2 SNEGSKA (reference sequence). The length of the CDR3 is 13 residues. Germline trimming cut 5 bases from V and 10 bases from J; bases unmatched to any gene: 8.

This chain uses TRBV5-1 with TRBJ2-7, with 9 bases matching TRBD2. V lost 4 bases and J lost 5; bases outside the gene matches: 7. This CDR3 has 14 amino acids. Germline CDR1 SGHRS, CDR2 YFSETQ. In DNA form, the CDR3 reads TGCGCCAGCAGCATTAGCGGGAGCTTCCACGAGCAGTACTTC. Protein sequence: CASSISGSFHEQYF. Supplemented by reference TRBV5-1 and TRBJ2-7, the full variable domain reads KAGVTQTPRYLIKTRGQQVTLSCSPISGHRSVSWYQQTPGQGLQFLFEYFSETQRNKGNFPGRFSGRQFSNSRSEMNVSTLELGDSALYLCASSISGSFHEQYFGPGTRLTVT.

This clonotype was counted only a few times. The V gene is TRBV7-2, the J gene TRBJ2-3, with D uncertain. Germline V gene lookup returns CDR1 SGHTA and CDR2 FQGNSA. Trimming pared 1 base from V and 4 bases from J, leaving 9 bases between. The CDR3 has 14 amino acids. The CDR3 here is CASSLGVGADTQYF. Here the CDR3 DNA reads TGTGCCAGCAGCTTAGGCGTGGGTGCAGATACGCAGTATTTT.

This clonotype was seen many times. V gene TRBV7-6 combines with J gene TRBJ2-1; perhaps TRBD1 as D (6 bases). The CDR3 loop spans 16 amino acids. The V end lost 5 bases, the J end lost 3 bases, and 17 bases lay between the germline ends. Germline-derived CDR1 and CDR2 are SGHVS and FNYEAQ. The CDR3 loop reads CASSRGRGGDYNEQFF. The CDR3 nucleotides read TGTGCCAGCAGCCGAGGCAGAGGGGGTGACTACAATGAGCAGTTCTTC.

V is TRBV7-6 and J is TRBJ2-7; TRBD2 aligns across 8 bases. The J segment lost 7 bases and the V segment lost 4 bases, leaving 12 bases of the junction unmatched. Germline CDR1 SGHVS, CDR2 FNYEAQ. The CDR3 totals 15 residues. CDR3 sequence reads: CASSSEPGLAGEQYF. CDR3 DNA: TGTGCCAGCAGCTCCGAACCAGGATTAGCGGGAGAGCAGTACTTC.

This clonotype came up many times. The chain is built from TRBV11-2 and TRBJ1-2; the D is unclear. The CDR3 loop spans 13 amino acids. From germline, CDR1 is SGHAT and CDR2 FQNNGV. V lost 5 bases to trimming and J lost 8 bases, with 15 bases between them. CDR3 sequence (DNA): TGTGCCAGCAGCCCCCGAAGCGGATCGGGCTACACCTTC. Translated: CASSPRSGSGYTF.

In its sample, this clonotype was seen many times. The chain employs TRBV10-3 and TRBJ2-7; 13 bases map to TRBD2. The length of the CDR3 is 13 residues. The germline V gene has CDR1 ENHRY and CDR2 SYGVKD. V trimming: 9 bases; J trimming: 5 bases; junction bases outside the gene matches: 4. The CDR3 nucleotides are TGTGCCATTTGGACTAGCGGGAGTCACGAGCAGTACTTC. This codes for CAIWTSGSHEQYF.

This clonotype has a single count. An end of the junction does not agree with germline; a read error may underlie this. The rearrangement uses TRBV7-3 and TRBJ1-1; 7 nucleotides line up with TRBD1. CDR3 size: 14 residues. Germline V CDR1 and CDR2: SGHTA, FQGTGA. The chain's CDR3 is CASSLEQGSTDAFF. The DNA of the CDR3 is TGTGCCAGCAGCTTAGAACAGGGGAGCACTGACGCTTTCTTT.

The CDR3 nucleotides read TGTGCCATCAGGGACAAACAGACCCAGTACTTC. This translates into CAIRDKQTQYF. The chain carries TRBV10-3 and TRBJ2-5; TRBD1 might be the D (5 bases). Trimming shortened V by 6 bases and J by 6 bases, and 8 bases separated the two germline ends. The CDR3 is made up of 11 amino acids. Germline values: CDR1 ENHRY, CDR2 SYGVKD.

The sample holds many counts of this clonotype. The chain joins TRBV10-3 to TRBJ1-2; possible D gene TRBD1, 6 bases. CDR3 length: 13 amino acids. V dropped 3 bases and J dropped 5 bases, with 10 bases sitting between them. CDR1 is ENHRY and CDR2 is SYGVKD in the germline V gene. CDR3 sequence reads: CAISDRTAYGYTF. In DNA form, the CDR3 reads TGTGCCATCAGTGATCGGACAGCGTATGGCTACACCTTC.

This clonotype was counted at least ten times. This chain connects TRBV16 to TRBJ2-1; D perhaps matches TRBD2 (5 bases). The CDR3 runs 14 residues. Between the trimmed V and J ends, which lost 4 bases and 4 bases, there was a span of 11 bases. Looked up from germline, CDR1 is KGHSY and CDR2 is FQNENV. The CDR3 region has the DNA TGTGCCAGCAGCCCAGGACTCTTATACAATGAGCAGTTCTTC. The encoded protein is CASSPGLLYNEQFF.

This clonotype was detected many times. J is TRBJ2-5 and V is TRBV5-6; no clear D gene. V dropped 2 bases and J dropped 1 base, with 6 bases sitting between them. The CDR3 sequence is 13 residues long. Germline CDR1 and CDR2: SGHDT and YYEEEE. CDR3 in amino acids: CASSLPGQETQYF. CDR3 sequence (DNA): TGTGCCAGCAGCTTACCCGGCCAAGAGACCCAGTACTTC.

In DNA form, the CDR3 reads TGTGCCAGCACCCCCTCGGGCTTCTACAATGAGCAGTTCTTC. Translating it yields CASTPSGFYNEQFF. This chain joins TRBV12-3 or TRBV12-4 and TRBJ2-1; no definite D call. This CDR3 contains 14 residues. Trimming pared 7 bases from V and 3 bases from J, leaving 13 bases between.

This clonotype occurred many times. CDR3 sequence reads: CASSPLYGEQFF. The CDR3 DNA reads as TGTGCCAGCAGCCCCCTTTACGGTGAGCAGTTCTTC. This chain connects TRBV9 to TRBJ2-1; D unclear. In germline, CDR1 is SGDLS, CDR2 YYNGEE. The CDR3 runs 12 residues. Trimming left V 4 bases short and J 9 bases short, with 11 bases between.

This clonotype was observed a few times. V usage is TRBV19 and J usage is TRBJ1-1; 11 nucleotides line up with TRBD1. J gave up 4 bases and V 6 bases, and 4 bases lay outside the gene matches. This CDR3 spans 14 amino acids. Germline V gene lookup returns CDR1 LNHDA and CDR2 SQIVND (reference sequence). The CDR3 nucleotides read TGTGCCAGTAGAAGGACAGGGGGCTTCACTGAAGCTTTCTTT. This gives the protein CASRRTGGFTEAFF.

Many counts were recorded for this clonotype. This chain connects TRBV5-1 to TRBJ2-3; D gene unclear. Germline CDR1 is SGHRS and CDR2 is YFSETQ. The CDR3 sequence is 14 residues long. Trimming took 7 bases from V and 0 from J, leaving 12 bases between them. CDR3 amino acids: CASRRSGSTDTQYF. In DNA form, the CDR3 reads TGCGCCAGCCGAAGATCAGGAAGCACAGATACGCAGTATTTT.

This rearrangement joins TRBV9 to TRBJ2-7; no firm D call. From germline, CDR1 is SGDLS and CDR2 YYNGEE. Between the trimmed V and J ends, which lost 0 bases and 7 bases, there was a span of 11 bases. The CDR3 covers 13 residues. Here the CDR3 reads CASSVELGEEQYF. In DNA, the CDR3 is TGTGCCAGCAGCGTAGAATTGGGTGAAGAGCAGTACTTC.

The genes are TRBV5-1 and TRBJ2-5; D possibly corresponds to TRBD1 (6 bases). Trimming took off 4 bases at V and 4 bases at J, with 11 bases between the two ends. Germline CDR1 SGHRS, CDR2 YFSETQ. This CDR3 region has 13 residues. CDR3: CASSGGQSETQYF. The CDR3 nucleotides are TGCGCCAGCAGCGGCGGACAGTCAGAGACCCAGTACTTC.

The CDR3 reads CAWSLSDTQYF. The CDR3 region has the DNA TGTGCCTGGAGTCTTTCAGATACGCAGTATTTT. V usage is TRBV30 and J usage is TRBJ2-3; no clear D. The CDR3 is 11 residues long. Germline lookup yields CDR1 GTSNPN and CDR2 SVGIG (reference sequence). V gave up 2 bases and J gave up 4 bases, with 4 bases separating them. The full variable domain, rest sourced from reference TRBV30 and TRBJ2-3, is SQTIHQWPATLVQPVGSPLSLECTVEGTSNPNLYWYRQAAGRGLQLLFYSVGIGQISSEVPQNLSASRPQDRQFILSSKKLLLSDSGFYLCAWSLSDTQYFGPGTRLTVL.

A word on this clonotype: A much larger clone differs from this one at a single base, so this may be a read error. The chain carries TRBV7-9 and TRBJ1-4; 7 bases align to TRBD1. The V gene's germline CDR1 is SEHNR and CDR2 FQNEAQ (reference sequence). The CDR3 runs 13 residues. CDR3 residues: CASSPGQHEKLLF. CDR3 nucleotide sequence: TGTGCCAGCAGCCCGGGACAGCATGAAAAACTGCTTTTT.